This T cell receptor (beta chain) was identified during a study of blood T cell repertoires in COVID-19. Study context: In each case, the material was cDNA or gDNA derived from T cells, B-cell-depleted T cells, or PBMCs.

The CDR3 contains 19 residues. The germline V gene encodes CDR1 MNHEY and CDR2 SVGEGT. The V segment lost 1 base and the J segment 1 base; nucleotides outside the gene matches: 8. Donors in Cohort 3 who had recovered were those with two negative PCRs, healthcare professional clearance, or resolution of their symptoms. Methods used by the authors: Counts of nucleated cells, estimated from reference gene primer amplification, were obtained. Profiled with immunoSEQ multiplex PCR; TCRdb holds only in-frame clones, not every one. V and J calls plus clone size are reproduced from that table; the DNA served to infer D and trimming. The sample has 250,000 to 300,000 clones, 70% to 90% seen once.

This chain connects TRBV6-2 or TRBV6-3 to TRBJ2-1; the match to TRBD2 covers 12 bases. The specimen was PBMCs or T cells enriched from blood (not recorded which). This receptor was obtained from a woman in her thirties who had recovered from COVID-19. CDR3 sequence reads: CASSYFLAGGGSSYNEQFF. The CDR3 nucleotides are TGTGCCAGCAGTTACTTCCTAGCGGGAGGGGGGTCGTCCTACAATGAGCAGTTCTTC.